Presented here are 15 T cell receptor beta chains from one specimen sequenced in a study of cytomegalovirus exposure and HLA in healthy donors. With 60 Vbeta and 13 Jbeta primers, the PCR was carried out. Sequenced by immunoSEQ multiplex PCR; TCRdb stores in-frame clones only, minus some. The sample consists of about 180,000 clones, roughly 80% of them appearing once. The sample was PBMCs. Receptors originate from a man aged 55 to 70 in good health and CMV-seronegative.

V gene TRBV7-6 combines with J gene TRBJ2-3; no firm D call. This CDR3 has 15 amino acids. From germline, CDR1 is SGHVS and CDR2 FNYEAQ. Trimming took 4 bases from V and 2 from J, leaving 13 bases between them. CDR3 protein: CASSSHLLATDTQYF. CDR3 DNA sequence: TGTGCCAGCAGCTCCCACCTGTTGGCCACAGATACGCAGTATTTT.

The chain combines TRBV15 with TRBJ2-5; 7 bases are shared with TRBD2. The CDR3 has 14 residues. V lost 3 bases and J lost 7; bases outside the gene matches: 8. CDR1 LNHNV and CDR2 YYDKDF come from the germline V gene (reference sequence). CDR3 in amino acids: CATSSTSVGGTQYF. DNA for the CDR3: TGTGCCACCAGCAGCACTAGCGTCGGGGGGACCCAGTACTTC.

This chain links TRBV6-1 with TRBJ2-7; 8 bases line up with TRBD2. The germline CDR1 and CDR2 sequences are MNHNS and SASEGT. Unmatched junction bases numbered 9, after V lost 4 bases and J lost 7 bases. The CDR3 length is 14 residues. In DNA form, the CDR3 reads TGTGCCAGCAGTGCCTTAGCGGGGACGGGGGAGCAGTACTTC. Translation gives CASSALAGTGEQYF.

With respect to this clone: An end of the junction does not agree with germline; a read error may underlie this. V and J are TRBV7-7 and TRBJ2-5; 12 nucleotides align to TRBD1. The CDR3 extends over 18 amino acids. The germline V gene has CDR1 SSHAT and CDR2 FNYEAQ (reference sequence). The CDR3 loop is CASSLGKSGTGGLETQYF. In DNA form, the CDR3 reads TGTGCTAGCAGCTTAGGGAAGTCCGGGACAGGGGGCTTGGAGACCCAGTACTTC.

V and J are TRBV4-1 and TRBJ1-1, with 10 bases identical to TRBD1. V was clipped by 1 base and J by 10 bases; unmatched bases: 6. Germline V gives CDR1 MGHRA, CDR2 YSYEKL. This CDR3 has 14 residues. The CDR3 DNA is TGCGCCAGCAGCCAAGGCGGGGGACAGGGGCGAGCTTTCTTT. Its translation is CASSQGGGQGRAFF.

The V gene is TRBV29-1, the J gene TRBJ2-5; 7 positions agree with TRBD2. V shed 7 bases and J 2 bases; nucleotides not matched to a gene: 4. Germline lookup yields CDR1 SQVTM and CDR2 ANQGSEA. The CDR3 has 12 residues. This CDR3 reads CSARGGQETQYF. The CDR3 region has the DNA TGCAGCGCCCGCGGGGGTCAAGAGACCCAGTACTTC. Full variable domain (rest looked up from reference TRBV29-1 and TRBJ2-5): SAVISQKPSRDICQRGTSLTIQCQVDSQVTMMFWYRQQPGQSLTLIATANQGSEATYESGFVIDKFPISRPNLTFSTLTVSNMSPEDSSIYLCSARGGQETQYFGPGTRLLVL.

This chain uses TRBV29-1 with TRBJ2-6, with 7 bases matching TRBD2. The CDR3 has 14 amino acids. Germline CDR1 SQVTM, CDR2 ANQGSEA. V dropped 4 bases and J dropped 0; count of bases not matched to a gene: 0. The CDR3 loop is CSVGGGSGANVLTF. CDR3 bases: TGCAGCGTTGGCGGGGGCTCTGGGGCCAACGTCCTGACTTTC.

The count of this clone is one. J is TRBJ2-7 and V is TRBV20-1; D ambiguous. Germline CDR1 is DFQATT and CDR2 is SNEGSKA (reference sequence). CDR3 size: 11 residues. The V end was cut by 5 bases, the J end by 0 bases, with 5 bases between. Here the CDR3 reads CSAPYSYEQYF. CDR3 nucleotides: TGCAGTGCTCCGTACTCCTACGAGCAGTACTTC.

The gene calls are TRBV29-1 and TRBJ2-1; 8 bases are a match to TRBD2. The CDR3 covers 15 residues. Germline V lookup: CDR1 SQVTM, CDR2 ANQGSEA. V shed 4 bases and J 8 bases; nucleotides not matched to a gene: 13. The CDR3 DNA reads as TGCAGCGTTGCTTATAGACTAGCGAAAATCCATGAGCAGTTCTTC. It is translated as CSVAYRLAKIHEQFF.

V is TRBV10-3 and J is TRBJ1-2; D call uncertain. The germline gives CDR1 ENHRY, CDR2 SYGVKD. V was trimmed by 3 bases and J by 6 bases, leaving 8 bases between them. There are 12 residues in the CDR3. CDR3 amino acids: CAISEGGNGYTF. The CDR3 DNA reads TGTGCCATCAGTGAAGGAGGGAATGGCTACACCTTC.

The chain couples TRBV19 to TRBJ2-1, with TRBD1 as a possible D gene (5 bases). Trimming shortened V by 1 base and J by 7 bases, and 11 bases separated the two germline ends. Germline loops: CDR1 LNHDA, CDR2 SQIVND (reference sequence). The CDR3 consists of 14 residues. The CDR3 spells CASSIAVQGNEQFF. The DNA for the CDR3 is TGTGCCAGTAGTATAGCTGTCCAGGGTAATGAGCAGTTCTTC. Full variable domain (outside the CDR3, taken from reference TRBV19 and TRBJ2-1): DGGITQSPKYLFRKEGQNVTLSCEQNLNHDAMYWYRQDPGQGLRLIYYSQIVNDFQKGDIAEGYSVSREKKESFPLTVTSAQKNPTAFYLCASSIAVQGNEQFFGPGTRLTVL.

The gene calls are TRBV19 and TRBJ1-3, with D perhaps TRBD1 (6 bases). The germline gives CDR1 LNHDA, CDR2 SQIVND (reference sequence). The CDR3 contains 15 residues. The V gene lost 3 bases and the J gene lost 0 bases, with 9 bases spanning the gap. CDR3 DNA: TGTGCCAGTAGTATCCGCAGGGGCTCTGGAAACACCATATATTTT. Translation: CASSIRRGSGNTIYF.

The V and J genes are TRBV2 and TRBJ1-1, with D uncertain. The CDR3 runs 13 residues. V was pared by 4 bases and J by 4 bases, with 10 bases between. Germline V lookup: CDR1 SNHLY, CDR2 FYNNEI. CDR3 sequence: CASSAWRGTEAFF. The CDR3 DNA reads as TGTGCCAGCAGTGCGTGGCGGGGCACTGAAGCTTTCTTT.

The chain couples TRBV11-2 to TRBJ2-1; D unresolved. The CDR3 extends over 14 amino acids. V gave up 2 bases and J gave up 9 bases, with 14 bases separating them. From germline, CDR1 is SGHAT and CDR2 FQNNGV. Here the CDR3 DNA reads TGTGCCAGCAGCTTATCCTTATCGTCGGGTGAGCAGTTCTTC. As protein: CASSLSLSSGEQFF.

The chain recombines TRBV7-9 with TRBJ2-3; TRBD2 matches at 8 bases. The CDR3 sequence is 16 residues long. The V segment lost 1 base and the J segment 3 bases; nucleotides outside the gene matches: 6. The germline V gene has CDR1 SEHNR and CDR2 FQNEAQ (reference sequence). The CDR3 nucleotides are TGTGCCAGCAGCTTAGTTAGCGGGAAGGGGACAGATACGCAGTATTTT. Its translation is CASSLVSGKGTDTQYF.